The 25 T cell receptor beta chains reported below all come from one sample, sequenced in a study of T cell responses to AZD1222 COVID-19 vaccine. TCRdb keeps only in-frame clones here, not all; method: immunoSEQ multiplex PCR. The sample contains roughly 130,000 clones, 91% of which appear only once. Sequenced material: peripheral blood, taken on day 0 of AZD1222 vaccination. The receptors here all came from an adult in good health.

CDR3 coding DNA: TGTGCCACCAGCAGAGGCGGGTCCTACAATGAGCAGTTCTTC. Translated: CATSRGGSYNEQFF. V usage is TRBV15 and J usage is TRBJ2-1, with D perhaps matching TRBD2 (5 bases). Trimming took 1 base from V and 1 from J, leaving 5 bases between them. CDR3 length equals 14 residues. Germline-derived CDR1 and CDR2 are LNHNV and YYDKDF (reference sequence).

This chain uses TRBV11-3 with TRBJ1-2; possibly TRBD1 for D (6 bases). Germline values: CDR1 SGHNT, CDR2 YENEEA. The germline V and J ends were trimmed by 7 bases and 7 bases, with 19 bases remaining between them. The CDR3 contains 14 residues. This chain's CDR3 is CASKQRGGSSGYTF. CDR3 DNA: TGTGCCAGCAAACAACGAGGGGGTTCTAGTGGCTACACCTTC.

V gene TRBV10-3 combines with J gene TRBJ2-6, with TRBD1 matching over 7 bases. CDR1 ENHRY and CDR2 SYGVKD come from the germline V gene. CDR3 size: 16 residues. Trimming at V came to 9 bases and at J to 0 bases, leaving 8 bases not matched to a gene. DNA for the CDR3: TGTGCCATACCCGGGACAGCTATCTCTGGGGCCAACGTCCTGACTTTC. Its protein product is CAIPGTAISGANVLTF.

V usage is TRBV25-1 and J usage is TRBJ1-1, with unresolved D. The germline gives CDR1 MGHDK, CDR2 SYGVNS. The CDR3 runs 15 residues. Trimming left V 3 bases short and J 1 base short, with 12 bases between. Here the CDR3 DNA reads TGTGCCAGCAGTGAGGAAAAGCGACAGAACACTGAAGCTTTCTTT. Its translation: CASSEEKRQNTEAFF.

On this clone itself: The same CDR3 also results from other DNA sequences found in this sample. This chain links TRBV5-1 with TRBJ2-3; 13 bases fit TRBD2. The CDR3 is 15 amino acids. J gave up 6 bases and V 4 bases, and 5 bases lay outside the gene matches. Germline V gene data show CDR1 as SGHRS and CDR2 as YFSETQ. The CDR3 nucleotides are TGCGCCAGCAGCCCGGGACTAGCGGGACCCGATACGCAGTATTTT. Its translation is CASSPGLAGPDTQYF.

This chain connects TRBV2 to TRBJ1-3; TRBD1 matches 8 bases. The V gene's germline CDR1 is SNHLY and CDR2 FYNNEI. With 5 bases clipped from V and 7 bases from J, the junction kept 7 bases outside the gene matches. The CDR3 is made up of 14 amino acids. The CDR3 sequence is CASSPRTGMNTIYF. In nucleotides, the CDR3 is TGTGCCAGCAGTCCACGGACAGGGATGAACACCATATATTTT.

The CDR3 region has the DNA TGTGCCAGCAGCCCGGGACAGGGAAACACCATATATTTT. This gives the protein CASSPGQGNTIYF. The V call is TRBV3-1 (or the pseudogene TRBV3-2), the J call TRBJ1-3; 7 nucleotides agree with TRBD1. The CDR3 loop spans 13 amino acids. Trimming cost V 4 bases and J 4 bases; bases outside gene matches: 1. Per germline, CDR1 LGHDT and CDR2 YNNKEL (reference sequence).

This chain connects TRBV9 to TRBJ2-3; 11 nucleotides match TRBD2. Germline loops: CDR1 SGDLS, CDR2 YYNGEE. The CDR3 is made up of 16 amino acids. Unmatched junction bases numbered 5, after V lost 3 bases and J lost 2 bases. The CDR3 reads CASSATLAGATDTQYF. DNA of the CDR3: TGTGCCAGCAGCGCAACACTAGCGGGGGCCACAGATACGCAGTATTTT.

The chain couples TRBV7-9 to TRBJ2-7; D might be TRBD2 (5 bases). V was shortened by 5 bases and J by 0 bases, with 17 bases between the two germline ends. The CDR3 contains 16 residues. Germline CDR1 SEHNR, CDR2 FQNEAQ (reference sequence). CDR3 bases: TGTGCCAGCAGCCCCGGGGTCGGGAAGAGCTCCTACGAGCAGTACTTC. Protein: CASSPGVGKSSYEQYF.

The CDR3 sequence is CAWRGMGQGAGEAFF. Here the CDR3 DNA reads TGTGCCTGGAGGGGCATGGGACAGGGGGCGGGTGAAGCTTTCTTT. J is TRBJ1-1 and V is TRBV30; 12 nucleotides line up with TRBD1. The CDR3 sequence is 15 residues long. Germline trimming cut 3 bases from V and 7 bases from J; bases unmatched to any gene: 9. Germline V gene data show CDR1 as GTSNPN and CDR2 as SVGIG (reference sequence).

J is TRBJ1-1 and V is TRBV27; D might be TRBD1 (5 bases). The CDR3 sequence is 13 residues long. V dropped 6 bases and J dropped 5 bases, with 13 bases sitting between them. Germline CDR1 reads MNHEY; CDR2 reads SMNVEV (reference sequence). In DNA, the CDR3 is TGTGCCAGCAGCTACTTGGGGGGGACTGAAGCTTTCTTT. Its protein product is CASSYLGGTEAFF.

The CDR3 is CASSLVVGSPLHF. Written as DNA, the CDR3 is TGTGCCAGCAGCTTAGTCGTGGGTTCACCCCTCCACTTT. The chain uses TRBV11-3 and TRBJ1-6, with D unresolved. The germline V and J ends were trimmed by 1 base and 9 bases, with 7 bases remaining between them. Germline V gives CDR1 SGHNT, CDR2 YENEEA. This CDR3 is 13 amino acids long.

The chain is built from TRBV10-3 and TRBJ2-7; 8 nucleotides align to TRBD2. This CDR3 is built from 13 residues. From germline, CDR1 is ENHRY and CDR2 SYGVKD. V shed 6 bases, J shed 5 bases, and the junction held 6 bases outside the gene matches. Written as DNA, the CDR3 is TGTGCCATCAGCGGACTAGCAGCAAACGAGCAGTACTTC. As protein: CAISGLAANEQYF.

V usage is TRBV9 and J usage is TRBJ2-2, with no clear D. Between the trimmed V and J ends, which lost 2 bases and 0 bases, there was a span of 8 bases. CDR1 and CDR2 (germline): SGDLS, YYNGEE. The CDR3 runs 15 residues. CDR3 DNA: TGTGCCAGCAGCGTCTGGTACGCGAACACCGGGGAGCTGTTTTTT. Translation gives CASSVWYANTGELFF.

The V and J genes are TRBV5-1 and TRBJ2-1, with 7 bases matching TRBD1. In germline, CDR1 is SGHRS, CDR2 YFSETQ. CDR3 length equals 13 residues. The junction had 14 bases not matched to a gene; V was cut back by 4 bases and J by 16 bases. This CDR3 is CASSEPGTAYGFF. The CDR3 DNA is TGCGCCAGCAGCGAACCCGGGACAGCGTACGGTTTCTTC.

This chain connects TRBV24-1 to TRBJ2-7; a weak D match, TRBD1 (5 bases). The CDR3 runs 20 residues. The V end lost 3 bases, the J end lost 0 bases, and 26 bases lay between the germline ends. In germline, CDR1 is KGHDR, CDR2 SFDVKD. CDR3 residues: CATSDLAILTAGPSSYEQYF. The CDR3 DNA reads TGTGCCACCAGTGATCTTGCGATCTTGACTGCAGGGCCTAGCTCCTACGAGCAGTACTTC.

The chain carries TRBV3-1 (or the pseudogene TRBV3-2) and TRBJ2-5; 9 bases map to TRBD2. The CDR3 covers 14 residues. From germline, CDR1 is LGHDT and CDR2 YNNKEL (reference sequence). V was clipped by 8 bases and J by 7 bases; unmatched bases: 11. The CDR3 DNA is TGTGCCAGCTCCCAGCGGGAGGATTGGGGGACCCAGTACTTC. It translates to CASSQREDWGTQYF.

CDR3 nucleotides: TGTGCCAGCGTTAGGCCGAACACCGGGGAGCTGTTTTTT. As protein: CASVRPNTGELFF. This chain connects TRBV7-9 to TRBJ2-2, with D unclear. The CDR3 runs 13 residues. With 8 bases removed from V and 0 bases from J, the gap between germline ends came to 7 bases. Germline CDR1 SEHNR, CDR2 FQNEAQ (reference sequence).

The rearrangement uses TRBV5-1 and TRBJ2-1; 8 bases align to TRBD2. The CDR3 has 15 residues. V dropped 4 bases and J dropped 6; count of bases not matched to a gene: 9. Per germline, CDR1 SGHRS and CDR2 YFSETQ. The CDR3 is CASSLSGMASNEQFF. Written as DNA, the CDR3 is TGCGCCAGCAGCCTTAGCGGGATGGCAAGCAATGAGCAGTTCTTC.

CDR3 region: CASSQASQGNQPQHF. CDR3 nucleotide sequence: TGCGCCAGCAGCCAAGCCTCACAGGGGAATCAGCCCCAGCATTTT. This chain links TRBV4-1 with TRBJ1-5; 7 bases are shared with TRBD1. V shed 1 base and J 4 bases; nucleotides not matched to a gene: 4. Per germline, CDR1 MGHRA and CDR2 YSYEKL. The CDR3 contains 15 residues.

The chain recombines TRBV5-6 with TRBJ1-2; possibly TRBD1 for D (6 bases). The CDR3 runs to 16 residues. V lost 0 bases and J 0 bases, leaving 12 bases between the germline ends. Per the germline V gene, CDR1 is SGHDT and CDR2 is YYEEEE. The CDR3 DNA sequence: TGTGCCAGCAGCTTGGTCGGGGGGCGCCCTAACTATGGCTACACCTTC. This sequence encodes CASSLVGGRPNYGYTF.

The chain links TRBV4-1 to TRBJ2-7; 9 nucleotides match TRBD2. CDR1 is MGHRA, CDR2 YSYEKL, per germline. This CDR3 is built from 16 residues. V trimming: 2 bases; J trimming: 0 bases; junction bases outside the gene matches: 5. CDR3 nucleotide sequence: TGCGCCAGCAGCCAACAATTAGCGGGAGACTCCTACGAGCAGTACTTC. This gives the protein CASSQQLAGDSYEQYF.

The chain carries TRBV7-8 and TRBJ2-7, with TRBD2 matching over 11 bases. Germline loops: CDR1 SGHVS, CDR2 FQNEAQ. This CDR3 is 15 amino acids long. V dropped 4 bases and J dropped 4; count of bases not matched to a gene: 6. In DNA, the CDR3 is TGTGCCAGCAGCTCACTAGCGGGAGTTATGTACGAGCAGTACTTC. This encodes CASSSLAGVMYEQYF.

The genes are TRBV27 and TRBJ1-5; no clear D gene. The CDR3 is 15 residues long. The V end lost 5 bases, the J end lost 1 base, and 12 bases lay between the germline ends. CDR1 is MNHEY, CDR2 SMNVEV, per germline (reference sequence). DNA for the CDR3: TGTGCCAGCAGTCCATTCGACGGGAGCAATCAGCCCCAGCATTTT. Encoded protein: CASSPFDGSNQPQHF.

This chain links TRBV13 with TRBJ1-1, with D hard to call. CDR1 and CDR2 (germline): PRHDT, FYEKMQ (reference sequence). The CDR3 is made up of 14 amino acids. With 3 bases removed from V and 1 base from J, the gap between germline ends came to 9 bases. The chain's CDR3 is CASSFQRRNTEAFF. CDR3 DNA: TGTGCCAGCAGCTTTCAGCGACGGAACACTGAAGCTTTCTTT.